This T cell receptor (beta chain) was observed in a study of response to subunit inactivated influenza vaccine. This clonotype showed up many times. This CDR3 comprises 12 residues. Trimming shortened V by 2 bases and J by 5 bases, and 6 bases separated the two germline ends. Germline V gene lookup returns CDR1 MNHEY and CDR2 SVGEGT. Using its own MiXCR run on the RT-PCR reads, TCRdb lists one record per CDR3 protein. The data hold approximately 500,000 distinct CDR3 sequences, with 20% to 25% observed a single time. These data were also reused for a study on T cells expressing NK-cell markers. That study reports: 5'RACE template switching with UMIs generated TCR beta cDNA. Seven sequenced donors out of eight were HCMV-seropositive, one seronegative. Within several experiments, an anti-gamma-delta TCR antibody kept the sorting limited to alpha-beta TCR T cells.

This chain connects TRBV6-2 or TRBV6-3 to TRBJ2-5; D not certain. The sample here was CD4+ T cells sorted from PBMCs, taken approximately 13 days after vaccination. This TCR came from a man aged 50 to 60 who received an inactivated influenza vaccine. The CDR3 spells CASSYVTETQYF. The CDR3 coding sequence is TGTGCCAGCAGTTACGTCACGGAGACCCAGTACTTC.